This T cell receptor (beta chain) comes out of a study of shared clonotypes between healthy human individuals. About the study: The donors, a couple of women and a few men, were aged 18 to 49.

Assay: immunoSEQ multiplex PCR; the TCRdb copy retains only in-frame clones and omits some. Here the sample spans 1.4 million or so clones, 98% being singletons. The CDR3 has 13 amino acids. Trimming pared 6 bases from V and 4 bases from J, leaving 10 bases between. The germline CDR1 and CDR2 sequences are SEHNR and FQNEAQ (reference sequence). V usage is TRBV7-9 and J usage is TRBJ1-3; no clear D gene. The sequence derives from a man aged 25-45 years in good health. Sequencing input: naive CD4+ T cells sorted from blood. Subset meaning: CD45RA+ positively selected. The CDR3 loop reads CASSSESGNTIYF. The CDR3 coding sequence is TGTGCCAGCAGTTCTGAATCAGGAAACACCATATATTTT.